Here is one TCR beta chain with its context. What it binds is unknown. The data were taken from a study of shared clonotypes between healthy human individuals. General study points: Between a few donors, naive CD4 clonotypes were shared at a level of approximately 5%.

Healthy and HIV-negative, the adult donors had no recent acute infections or vaccinations. A CD45RA-negative memory subset and a CD45RA+ naive subset were separated from the CD4+ cells. In germline, CDR1 is SGHRS, CDR2 YFSETQ. V lost 4 bases, J lost 2 bases, and 15 bases lay in between. This CDR3 is 15 amino acids long. Here immunoSEQ multiplex PCR was the method, and the copy in TCRdb shows in-frame clones only, minus some. The sample has approximately 720,000 clones; more than 70% are singletons. V is TRBV5-1 and J is TRBJ2-5; D is unresolved. The sequenced sample consisted of memory CD4+ T cells sorted from blood. Subset reported: CD45RA-negative fraction. The receptor was derived from a woman aged 25-40 years in good health. CDR3 sequence reads: CASSHPLARQETQYF. DNA for the CDR3: TGCGCCAGCAGCCACCCCCTGGCGAGACAAGAGACCCAGTACTTC.